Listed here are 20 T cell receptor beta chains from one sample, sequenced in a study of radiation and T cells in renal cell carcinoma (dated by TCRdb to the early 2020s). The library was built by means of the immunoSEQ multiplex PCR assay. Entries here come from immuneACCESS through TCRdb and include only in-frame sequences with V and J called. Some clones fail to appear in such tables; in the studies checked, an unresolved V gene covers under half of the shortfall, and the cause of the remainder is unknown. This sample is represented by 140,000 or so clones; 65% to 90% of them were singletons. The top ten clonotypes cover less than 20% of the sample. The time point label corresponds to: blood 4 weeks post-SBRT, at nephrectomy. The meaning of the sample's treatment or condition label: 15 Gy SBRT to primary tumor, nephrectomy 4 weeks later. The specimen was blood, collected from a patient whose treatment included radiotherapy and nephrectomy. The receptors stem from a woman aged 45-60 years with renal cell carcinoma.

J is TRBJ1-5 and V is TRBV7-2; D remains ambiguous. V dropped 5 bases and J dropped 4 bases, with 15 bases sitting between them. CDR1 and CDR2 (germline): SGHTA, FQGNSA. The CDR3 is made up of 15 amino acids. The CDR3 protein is CASSQRWGSNQPQHF. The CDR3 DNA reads TGTGCCAGCAGCCAAAGGTGGGGATCAAATCAGCCCCAGCATTTT.

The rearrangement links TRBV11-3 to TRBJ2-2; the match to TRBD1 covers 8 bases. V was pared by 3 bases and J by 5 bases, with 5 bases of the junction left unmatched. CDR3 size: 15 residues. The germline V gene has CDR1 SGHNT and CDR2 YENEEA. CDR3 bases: TGTGCCAGCAGCTTCGGACAGGGTGGGACCGGGGAGCTGTTTTTT. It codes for CASSFGQGGTGELFF.

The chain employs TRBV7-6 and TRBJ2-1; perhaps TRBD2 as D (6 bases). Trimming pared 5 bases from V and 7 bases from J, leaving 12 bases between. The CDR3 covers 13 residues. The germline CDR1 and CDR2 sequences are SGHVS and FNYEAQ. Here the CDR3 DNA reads TGTGCCAGCAGCCCGAGAGGGAGGAATGAGCAGTTCTTC. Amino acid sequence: CASSPRGRNEQFF.

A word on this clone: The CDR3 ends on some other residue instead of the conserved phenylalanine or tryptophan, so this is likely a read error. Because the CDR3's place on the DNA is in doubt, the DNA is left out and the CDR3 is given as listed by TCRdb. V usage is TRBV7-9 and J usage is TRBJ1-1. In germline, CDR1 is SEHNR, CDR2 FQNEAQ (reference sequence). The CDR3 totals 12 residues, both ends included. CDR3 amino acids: CASSLVHSSNRL.

The CDR3 DNA reads as TGTGCCAGCAGCTTAGCGGCAGGGTCCACCGGGGAGCTGTTTTTT. Translated, it gives CASSLAAGSTGELFF. The chain carries TRBV7-8 and TRBJ2-2; D is possibly TRBD1 (5 bases). Trimming left V 0 bases short and J 4 bases short, with 9 bases between. The CDR3 spans 15 residues. CDR1 and CDR2 from the germline V gene are SGHVS and FQNEAQ.

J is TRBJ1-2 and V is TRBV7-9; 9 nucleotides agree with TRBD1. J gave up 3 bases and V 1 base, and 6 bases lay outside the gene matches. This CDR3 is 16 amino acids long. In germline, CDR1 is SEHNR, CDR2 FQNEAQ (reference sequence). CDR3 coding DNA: TGTGCCAGCAGCTTAGGGGACAGGGTAGCCGACTATGGCTACACCTTC. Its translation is CASSLGDRVADYGYTF.

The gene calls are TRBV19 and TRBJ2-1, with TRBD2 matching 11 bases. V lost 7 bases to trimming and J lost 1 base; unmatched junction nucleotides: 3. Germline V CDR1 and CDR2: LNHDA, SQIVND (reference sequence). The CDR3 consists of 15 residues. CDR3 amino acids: CASTLAGGSYNEQFF. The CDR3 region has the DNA TGTGCCAGTACCCTAGCGGGGGGTTCCTACAATGAGCAGTTCTTC.

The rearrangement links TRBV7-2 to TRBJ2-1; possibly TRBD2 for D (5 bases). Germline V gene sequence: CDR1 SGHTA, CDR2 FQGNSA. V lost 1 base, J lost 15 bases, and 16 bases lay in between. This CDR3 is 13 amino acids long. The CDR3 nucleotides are TGTGCCAGCAGCTTAGACGAGGGTACGGGGAGGTTCTTC. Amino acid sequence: CASSLDEGTGRFF.

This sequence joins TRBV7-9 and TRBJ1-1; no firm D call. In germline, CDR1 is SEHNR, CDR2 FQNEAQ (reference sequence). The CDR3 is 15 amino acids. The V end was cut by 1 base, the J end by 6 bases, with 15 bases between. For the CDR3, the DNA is TGTGCCAGCAGCTTAGGCGGTAGCGATGGCTCTGAAGCTTTCTTT. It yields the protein CASSLGGSDGSEAFF.

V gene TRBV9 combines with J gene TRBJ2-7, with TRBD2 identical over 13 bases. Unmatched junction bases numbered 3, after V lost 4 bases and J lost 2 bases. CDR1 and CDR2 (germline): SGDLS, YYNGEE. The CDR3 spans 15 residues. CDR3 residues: CASSLTSGGAYEQYF. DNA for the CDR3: TGTGCCAGCAGCCTTACTAGCGGGGGGGCCTACGAGCAGTACTTC.

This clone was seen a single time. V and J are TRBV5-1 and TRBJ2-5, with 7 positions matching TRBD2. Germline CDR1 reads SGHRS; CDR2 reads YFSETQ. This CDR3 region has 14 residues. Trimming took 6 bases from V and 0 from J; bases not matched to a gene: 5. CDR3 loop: CASTPGGYQETQYF. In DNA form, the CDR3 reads TGCGCCAGCACCCCCGGGGGGTACCAAGAGACCCAGTACTTC.

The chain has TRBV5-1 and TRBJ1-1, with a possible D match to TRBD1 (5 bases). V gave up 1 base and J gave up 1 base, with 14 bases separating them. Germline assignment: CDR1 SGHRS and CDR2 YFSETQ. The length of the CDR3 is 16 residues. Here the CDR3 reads CASSLKIQDPNTEAFF. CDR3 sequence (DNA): TGCGCCAGCAGCTTGAAAATACAGGACCCGAACACTGAAGCTTTCTTT.

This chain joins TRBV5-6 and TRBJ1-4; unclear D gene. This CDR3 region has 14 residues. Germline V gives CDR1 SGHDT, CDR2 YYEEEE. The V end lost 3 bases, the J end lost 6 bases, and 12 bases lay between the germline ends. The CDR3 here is CASSSLSGDEKLFF. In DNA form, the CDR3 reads TGTGCCAGCAGCTCCCTGAGTGGTGATGAAAAACTGTTTTTT. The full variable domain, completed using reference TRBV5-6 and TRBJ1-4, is DAGVTQSPTHLIKTRGQQVTLRCSPKSGHDTVSWYQQALGQGPQFIFQYYEEEERQRGNFPDRFSGHQFPNYSSELNVNALLLGDSALYLCASSSLSGDEKLFFGSGTQLSVL.

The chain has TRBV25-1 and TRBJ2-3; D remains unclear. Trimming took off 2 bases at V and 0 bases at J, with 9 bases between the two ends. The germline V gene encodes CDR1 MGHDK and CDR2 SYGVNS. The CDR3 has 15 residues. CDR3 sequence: CASSERSGSTDTQYF. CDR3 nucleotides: TGTGCCAGCAGTGAAAGATCCGGGAGCACAGATACGCAGTATTTT.

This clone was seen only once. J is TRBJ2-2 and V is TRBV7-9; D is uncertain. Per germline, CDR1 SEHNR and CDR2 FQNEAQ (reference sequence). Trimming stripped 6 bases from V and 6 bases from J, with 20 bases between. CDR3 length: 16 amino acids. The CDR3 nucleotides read TGTGCCAGCAGAGCTCGTCCGGTTTGGTTCGCCGGGGAGCTGTTTTTT. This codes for CASRARPVWFAGELFF.

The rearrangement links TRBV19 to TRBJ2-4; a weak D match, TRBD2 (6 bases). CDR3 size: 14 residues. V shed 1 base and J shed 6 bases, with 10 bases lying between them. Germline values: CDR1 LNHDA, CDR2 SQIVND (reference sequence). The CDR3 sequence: CASSIGGRLNIQYF. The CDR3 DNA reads TGTGCCAGTAGTATAGGAGGGAGGCTAAACATTCAGTACTTC.

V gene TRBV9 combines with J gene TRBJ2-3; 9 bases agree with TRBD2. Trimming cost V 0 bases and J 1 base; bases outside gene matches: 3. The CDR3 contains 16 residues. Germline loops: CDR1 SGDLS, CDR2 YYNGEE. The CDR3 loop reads CASSVDASGGTDTQYF. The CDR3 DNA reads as TGTGCCAGCAGCGTAGATGCTAGCGGGGGCACAGATACGCAGTATTTT.

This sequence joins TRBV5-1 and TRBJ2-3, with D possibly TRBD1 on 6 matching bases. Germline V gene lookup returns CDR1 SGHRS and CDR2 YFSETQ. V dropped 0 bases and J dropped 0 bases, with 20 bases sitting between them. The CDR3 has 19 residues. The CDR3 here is CASSLGFGQMLTSTDTQYF. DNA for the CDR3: TGCGCCAGCAGCTTGGGCTTCGGACAGATGCTTACTAGCACAGATACGCAGTATTTT.

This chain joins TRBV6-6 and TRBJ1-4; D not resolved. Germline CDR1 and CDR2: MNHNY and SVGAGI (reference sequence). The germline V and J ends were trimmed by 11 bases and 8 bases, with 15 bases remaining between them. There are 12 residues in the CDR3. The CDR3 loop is CAAAREREKLFF. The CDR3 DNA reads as TGTGCCGCGGCCCGGGAGCGAGAAAAACTGTTTTTT.

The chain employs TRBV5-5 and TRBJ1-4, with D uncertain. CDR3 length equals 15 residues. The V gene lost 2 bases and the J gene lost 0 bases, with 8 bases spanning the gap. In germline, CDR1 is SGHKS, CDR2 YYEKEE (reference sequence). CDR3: CASSLEPATNEKLFF. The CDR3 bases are TGTGCCAGCAGCTTAGAGCCAGCAACTAATGAAAAACTGTTTTTT.